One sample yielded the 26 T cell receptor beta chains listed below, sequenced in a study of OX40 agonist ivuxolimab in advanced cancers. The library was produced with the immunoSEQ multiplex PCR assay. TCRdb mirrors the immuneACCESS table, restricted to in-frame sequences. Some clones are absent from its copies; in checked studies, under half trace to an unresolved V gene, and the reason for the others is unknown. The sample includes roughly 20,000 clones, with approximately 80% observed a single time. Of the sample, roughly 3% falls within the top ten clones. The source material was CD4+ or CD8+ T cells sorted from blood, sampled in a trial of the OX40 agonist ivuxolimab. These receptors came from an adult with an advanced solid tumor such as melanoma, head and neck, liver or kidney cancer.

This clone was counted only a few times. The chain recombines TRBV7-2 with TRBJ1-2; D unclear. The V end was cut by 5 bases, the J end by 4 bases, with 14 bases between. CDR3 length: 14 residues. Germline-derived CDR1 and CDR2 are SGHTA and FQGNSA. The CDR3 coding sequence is TGTGCCAGCAGCCCAAGGAGGGATCTCTATGGCTACACCTTC. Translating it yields CASSPRRDLYGYTF.

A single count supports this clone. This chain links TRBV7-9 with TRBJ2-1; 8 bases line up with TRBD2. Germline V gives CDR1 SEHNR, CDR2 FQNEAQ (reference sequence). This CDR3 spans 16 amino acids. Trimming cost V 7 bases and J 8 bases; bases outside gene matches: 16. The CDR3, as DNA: TGTGCCAGCACCAAAGGGGGAGGACAAGCGGGGGATGAGCAGTTCTTC. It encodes CASTKGGGQAGDEQFF. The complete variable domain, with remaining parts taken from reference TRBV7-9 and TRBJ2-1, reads DTGVSQNPRHKITKRGQNVTFRCDPISEHNRLYWYRQTLGQGPEFLTYFQNEAQLEKSRLLSDRFSAERPKGSFSTLEIQRTEQGDSAMYLCASTKGGGQAGDEQFFGPGTRLTVL.

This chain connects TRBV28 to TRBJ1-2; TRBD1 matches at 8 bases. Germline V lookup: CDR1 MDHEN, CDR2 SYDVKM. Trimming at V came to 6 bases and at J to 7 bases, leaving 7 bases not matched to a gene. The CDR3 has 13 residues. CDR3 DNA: TGTGCCAGCAGAAGCCAGGGGGCTCGTGGCTACACCTTC. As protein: CASRSQGARGYTF.

For the CDR3, the DNA is TGTGCCAGCAGCCGCAGGACCCCCGGGACAGATACGCAGTATTTT. Residues: CASSRRTPGTDTQYF. The chain joins TRBV5-6 to TRBJ2-3; D is uncertain. CDR3 length equals 15 residues. CDR1 is SGHDT, CDR2 YYEEEE, per germline. V was shortened by 4 bases and J by 3 bases, with 15 bases between the two germline ends.

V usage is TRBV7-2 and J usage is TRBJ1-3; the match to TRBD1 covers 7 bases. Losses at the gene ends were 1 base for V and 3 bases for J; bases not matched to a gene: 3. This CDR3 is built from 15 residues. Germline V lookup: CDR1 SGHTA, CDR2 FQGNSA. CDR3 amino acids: CASSLEAGGGNTIYF. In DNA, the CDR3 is TGTGCCAGCAGCTTAGAGGCAGGGGGTGGAAACACCATATATTTT. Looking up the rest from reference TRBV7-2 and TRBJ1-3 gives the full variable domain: GAGVSQSPSNKVTEKGKDVELRCDPISGHTALYWYRQSLGQGLEFLIYFQGNSAPDKSGLPSDRFSAERTGGSVSTLTIQRTQQEDSAVYLCASSLEAGGGNTIYFGEGSWLTVV.

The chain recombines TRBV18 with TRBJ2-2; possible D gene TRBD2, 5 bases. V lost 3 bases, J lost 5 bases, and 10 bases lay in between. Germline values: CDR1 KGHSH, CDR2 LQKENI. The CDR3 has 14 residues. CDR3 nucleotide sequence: TGTGCCAGCTCACCGCCTCCGGGGACCGGGGAGCTGTTTTTT. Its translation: CASSPPPGTGELFF.

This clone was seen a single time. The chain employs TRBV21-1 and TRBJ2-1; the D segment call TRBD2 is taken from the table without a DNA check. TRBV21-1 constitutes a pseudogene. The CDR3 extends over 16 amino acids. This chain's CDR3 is CASSPRCRGVHNEQFF. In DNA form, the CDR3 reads TGTGCCAGCAGTCCCCGTTGTCGGGGGGTACACAATGAGCAGTTCTTC.

This CDR3 reads CASSEGQGVGTDTQYF. The CDR3 DNA reads as TGTGCCAGCAGCGAGGGACAGGGGGTTGGCACAGATACGCAGTATTTT. V gene TRBV7-9 combines with J gene TRBJ2-3, with 11 bases identical to TRBD1. Trimming at V came to 5 bases and at J to 1 base, leaving 5 bases not matched to a gene. The CDR3 is 16 residues long. Germline-derived CDR1 and CDR2 are SEHNR and FQNEAQ (reference sequence).

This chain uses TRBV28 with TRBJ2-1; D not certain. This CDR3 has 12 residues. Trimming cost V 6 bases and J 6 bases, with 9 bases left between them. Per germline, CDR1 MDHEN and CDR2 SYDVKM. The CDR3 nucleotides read TGTGCCAGCAGCCCCGTCGGCAATGAGCAGTTCTTC. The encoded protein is CASSPVGNEQFF.

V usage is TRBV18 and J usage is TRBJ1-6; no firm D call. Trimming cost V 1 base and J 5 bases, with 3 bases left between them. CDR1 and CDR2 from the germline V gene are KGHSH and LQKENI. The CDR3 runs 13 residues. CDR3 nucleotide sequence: TGTGCCAGCTCACCACGGGATAATTCACCCCTCCACTTT. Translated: CASSPRDNSPLHF.

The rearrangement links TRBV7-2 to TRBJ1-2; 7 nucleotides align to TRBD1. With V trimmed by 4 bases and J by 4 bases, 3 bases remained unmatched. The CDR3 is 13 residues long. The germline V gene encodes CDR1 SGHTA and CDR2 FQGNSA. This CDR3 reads CASSSGQAYGYTF. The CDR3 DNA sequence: TGTGCCAGCAGCTCCGGACAGGCCTATGGCTACACCTTC. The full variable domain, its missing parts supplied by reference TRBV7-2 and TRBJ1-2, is GAGVSQSPSNKVTEKGKDVELRCDPISGHTALYWYRQSLGQGLEFLIYFQGNSAPDKSGLPSDRFSAERTGGSVSTLTIQRTQQEDSAVYLCASSSGQAYGYTFGSGTRLTVV.

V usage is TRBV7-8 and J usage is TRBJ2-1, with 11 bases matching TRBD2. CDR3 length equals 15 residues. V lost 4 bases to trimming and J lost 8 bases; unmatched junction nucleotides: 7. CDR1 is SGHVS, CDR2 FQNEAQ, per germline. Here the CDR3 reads CASSYRLAGNDEQFF. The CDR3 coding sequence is TGTGCCAGCAGCTACAGACTAGCGGGGAACGATGAGCAGTTCTTC.

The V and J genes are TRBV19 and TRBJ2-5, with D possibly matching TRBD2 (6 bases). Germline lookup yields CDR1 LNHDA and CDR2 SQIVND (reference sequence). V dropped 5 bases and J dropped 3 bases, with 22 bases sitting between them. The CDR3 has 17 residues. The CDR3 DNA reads TGTGCCAGTAGTCCTCGGGGATGGAGGGAGAGGGAAGAGACCCAGTACTTC. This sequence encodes CASSPRGWREREETQYF. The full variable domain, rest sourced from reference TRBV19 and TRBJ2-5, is DGGITQSPKYLFRKEGQNVTLSCEQNLNHDAMYWYRQDPGQGLRLIYYSQIVNDFQKGDIAEGYSVSREKKESFPLTVTSAQKNPTAFYLCASSPRGWREREETQYFGPGTRLLVL.

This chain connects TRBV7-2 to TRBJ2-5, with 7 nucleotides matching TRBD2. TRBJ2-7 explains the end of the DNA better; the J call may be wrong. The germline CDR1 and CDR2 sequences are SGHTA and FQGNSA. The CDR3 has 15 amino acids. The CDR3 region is CASSLEGGGSYEQYF. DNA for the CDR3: TGTGCCAGCAGCTTAGAGGGCGGGGGTTCCTACGAGCAGTACTTC.

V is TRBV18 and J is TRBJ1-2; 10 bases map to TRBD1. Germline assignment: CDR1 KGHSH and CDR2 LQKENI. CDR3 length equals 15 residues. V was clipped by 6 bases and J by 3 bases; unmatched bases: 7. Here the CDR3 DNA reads TGTGCCAGCTCCCCCGGGACAGGGGTCGACTATGGCTACACCTTC. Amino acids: CASSPGTGVDYGYTF. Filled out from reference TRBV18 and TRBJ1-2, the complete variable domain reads NAGVMQNPRHLVRRRGQEARLRCSPMKGHSHVYWYRQLPEEGLKFMVYLQKENIIDESGMPKERFSAEFPKEGPSILRIQQVVRGDSAAYFCASSPGTGVDYGYTFGSGTRLTVV.

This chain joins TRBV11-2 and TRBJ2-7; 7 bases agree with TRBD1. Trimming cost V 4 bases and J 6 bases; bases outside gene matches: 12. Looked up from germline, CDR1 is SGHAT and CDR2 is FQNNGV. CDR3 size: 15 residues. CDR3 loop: CASSSRTGPTSEQYF. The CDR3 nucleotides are TGTGCCAGCAGCTCCAGGACAGGTCCGACTTCCGAGCAGTACTTC.

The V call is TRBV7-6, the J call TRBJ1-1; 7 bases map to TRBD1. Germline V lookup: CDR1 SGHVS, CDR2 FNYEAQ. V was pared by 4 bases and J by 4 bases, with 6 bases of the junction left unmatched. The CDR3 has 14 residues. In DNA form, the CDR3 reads TGTGCCAGCAGCTACAGACAGGGCGGCACTGAAGCTTTCTTT. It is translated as CASSYRQGGTEAFF.

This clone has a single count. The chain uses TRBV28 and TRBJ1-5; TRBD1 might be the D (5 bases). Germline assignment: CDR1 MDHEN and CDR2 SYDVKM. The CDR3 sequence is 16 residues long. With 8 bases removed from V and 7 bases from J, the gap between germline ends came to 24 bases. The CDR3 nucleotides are TGTGCCAGCCCTCCCCCCGGGGCAGGCTGGGGACAGCCCCAGCATTTT. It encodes CASPPPGAGWGQPQHF.

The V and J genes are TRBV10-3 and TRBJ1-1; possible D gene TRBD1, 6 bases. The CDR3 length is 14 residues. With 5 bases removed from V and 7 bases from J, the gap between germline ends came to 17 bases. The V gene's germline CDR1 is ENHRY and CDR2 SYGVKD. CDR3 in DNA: TGTGCCATCAGTCCTCTGGGGGGGCAAGGTGAAGCTTTCTTT. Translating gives CAISPLGGQGEAFF.

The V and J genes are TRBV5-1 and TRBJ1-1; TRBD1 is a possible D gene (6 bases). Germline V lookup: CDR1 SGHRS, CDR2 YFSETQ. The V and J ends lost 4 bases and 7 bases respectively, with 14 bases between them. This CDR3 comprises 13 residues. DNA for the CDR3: TGCGCCAGCAGCCCACGGAGGGGGATTGAAGCTTTCTTT. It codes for CASSPRRGIEAFF.

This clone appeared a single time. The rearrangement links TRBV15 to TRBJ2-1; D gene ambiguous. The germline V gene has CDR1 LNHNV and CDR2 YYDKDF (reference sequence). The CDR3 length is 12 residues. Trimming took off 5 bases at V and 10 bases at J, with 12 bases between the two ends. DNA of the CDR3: TGTGCCACCAGCCTCGGTTGGCGGGAGCAGTTCTTC. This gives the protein CATSLGWREQFF.

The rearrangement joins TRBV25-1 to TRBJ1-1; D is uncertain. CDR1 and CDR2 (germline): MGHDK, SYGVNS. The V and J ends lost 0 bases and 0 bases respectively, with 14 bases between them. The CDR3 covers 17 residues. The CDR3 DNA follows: TGTGCCAGCAGTGAATATTCCCTCGGAGGTTTGAACACTGAAGCTTTCTTT. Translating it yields CASSEYSLGGLNTEAFF.

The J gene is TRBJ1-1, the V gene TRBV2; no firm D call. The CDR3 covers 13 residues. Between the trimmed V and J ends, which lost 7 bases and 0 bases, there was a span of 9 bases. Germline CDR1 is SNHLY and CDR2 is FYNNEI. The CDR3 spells CASNQDLNTEAFF. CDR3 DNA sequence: TGTGCCAGCAACCAAGACCTGAACACTGAAGCTTTCTTT.

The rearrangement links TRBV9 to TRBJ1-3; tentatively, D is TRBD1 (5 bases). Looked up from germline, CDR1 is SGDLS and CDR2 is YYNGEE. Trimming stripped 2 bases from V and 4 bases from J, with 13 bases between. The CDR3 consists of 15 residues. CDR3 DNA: TGTGCCAGCAGCGTGTCGGGGGTGGAGGGAAACACCATATATTTT. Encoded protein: CASSVSGVEGNTIYF.

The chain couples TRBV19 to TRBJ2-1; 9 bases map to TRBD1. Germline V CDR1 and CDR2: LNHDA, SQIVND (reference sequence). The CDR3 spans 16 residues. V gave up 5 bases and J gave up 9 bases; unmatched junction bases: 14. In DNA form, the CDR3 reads TGTGCCAGTAGTCTCCCATTGGGACAGGGTCTGGGTGAGCAGTTCTTC. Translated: CASSLPLGQGLGEQFF.

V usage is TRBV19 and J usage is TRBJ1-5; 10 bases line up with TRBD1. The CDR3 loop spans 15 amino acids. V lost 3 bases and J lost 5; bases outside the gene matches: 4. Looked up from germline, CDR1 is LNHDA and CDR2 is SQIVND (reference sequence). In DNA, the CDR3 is TGTGCCAGTAGTATTCTGGGACAGGGGTATCAGCCCCAGCATTTT. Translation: CASSILGQGYQPQHF. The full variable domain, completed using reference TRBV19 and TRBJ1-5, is DGGITQSPKYLFRKEGQNVTLSCEQNLNHDAMYWYRQDPGQGLRLIYYSQIVNDFQKGDIAEGYSVSREKKESFPLTVTSAQKNPTAFYLCASSILGQGYQPQHFGDGTRLSIL.